The 23 T cell receptor beta chains in this list originate from one sample, sequenced in a study of beta chain features in type 1 diabetes. Expressed TCRB transcripts were sequenced because the entire RNA isolate underwent reverse transcription. Sequencing was performed with immunoSEQ multiplex PCR; in TCRdb, only in-frame clones are kept and a portion is missing. Among under 500,000 clones listed, about 29% were seen once. The sequencing sample was made of naive CD4+ T cells from blood. These receptors originate from a man between 18 and 35 years old in good health.

The chain uses TRBV29-1 and TRBJ2-1, with D unresolved. The CDR3 length is 13 residues. The V and J ends lost 4 bases and 3 bases respectively, with 10 bases between them. Germline-derived CDR1 and CDR2 are SQVTM and ANQGSEA. The CDR3 region has the DNA TGCAGCGTTGGCCGGCCCGGCTACAATGAGCAGTTCTTC. Translated: CSVGRPGYNEQFF.

There are a few counts of this clone. The sample has other DNA sequences that encode this CDR3 too. The chain is built from TRBV5-1 and TRBJ2-1; TRBD2 matches 10 bases. From germline, CDR1 is SGHRS and CDR2 YFSETQ. V dropped 4 bases and J dropped 4; count of bases not matched to a gene: 5. The CDR3 spans 15 residues. CDR3 sequence reads: CASSPGLADYNEQFF. The CDR3 DNA is TGCGCCAGCAGCCCAGGACTAGCGGATTACAATGAGCAGTTCTTC.

This clone has more than one count but fewer than ten. The chain joins TRBV28 to TRBJ2-7, with D possibly TRBD1 on 6 matching bases. The length of the CDR3 is 16 residues. Germline CDR1 reads MDHEN; CDR2 reads SYDVKM. V was pared by 3 bases and J by 3 bases, with 18 bases between. CDR3 in amino acids: CASSFSWDKGNYEQYF. Here the CDR3 DNA reads TGTGCCAGCAGTTTTAGCTGGGACAAGGGGAACTACGAGCAGTACTTC.

This chain connects TRBV30 to TRBJ1-3, with TRBD1 as a possible D gene (5 bases). With 6 bases removed from V and 1 base from J, the gap between germline ends came to 7 bases. The CDR3 runs to 12 residues. CDR1 is GTSNPN, CDR2 SVGIG, per germline (reference sequence). CDR3 DNA sequence: TGTGCCTGCCACAGGTCTGGAAACACCATATATTTT. Residues: CACHRSGNTIYF.

This chain joins TRBV7-6 and TRBJ1-1; D is undetermined. The V gene's germline CDR1 is SGHVS and CDR2 FNYEAQ. V gave up 2 bases and J gave up 0 bases, with 13 bases separating them. The CDR3 covers 16 residues. The CDR3 nucleotides read TGTGCCAGCAGCTTATATATGCGGCAAATGAACACTGAAGCTTTCTTT. Protein: CASSLYMRQMNTEAFF.

The chain combines TRBV15 with TRBJ2-1, with D unclear. Trimming removed 0 bases from V and 3 bases from J, with 9 bases in between. CDR1 is LNHNV, CDR2 YYDKDF, per germline (reference sequence). The CDR3 loop spans 15 amino acids. Here the CDR3 DNA reads TGTGCCACCAGCAGAGATTCCAGAGGCTACAATGAGCAGTTCTTC. Its translation is CATSRDSRGYNEQFF.

V is TRBV5-6 and J is TRBJ2-7; TRBD2 might be the D (6 bases). The CDR3 has 13 amino acids. The germline gives CDR1 SGHDT, CDR2 YYEEEE. V was shortened by 6 bases and J by 6 bases, with 16 bases between the two germline ends. The CDR3 nucleotides are TGTGCCAGCAACCTACTCCAGGGAGGCGAGCAGTACTTC. Amino acids: CASNLLQGGEQYF.

This clone was seen more than once but under ten times. Other nucleotide sequences from this sample produce the same CDR3. Here the CDR3 reads CASSTRTGSSYNEQFF. In nucleotides, the CDR3 is TGTGCCAGCAGTACCCGGACAGGAAGCTCCTACAATGAGCAGTTCTTC. The V call is TRBV5-6, the J call TRBJ2-1, with TRBD1 matching 7 bases. The CDR3 runs 16 residues. Germline CDR1 and CDR2: SGHDT and YYEEEE. Trimming removed 5 bases from V and 0 bases from J; junction bases left unmatched: 8.

In this sample, this clone turned up a few times. The V gene is TRBV4-3, the J gene TRBJ2-6, with a possible D match to TRBD2 (6 bases). This CDR3 comprises 18 residues. The V gene lost 1 base and the J gene lost 2 bases, with 15 bases spanning the gap. In germline, CDR1 is LGHNA, CDR2 YSLEER. CDR3: CASSQVITGVAGANVLTF. DNA of the CDR3: TGCGCCAGCAGCCAAGTAATTACGGGGGTGGCTGGGGCCAACGTCCTGACTTTC.

This clone occurred a few times. The genes are TRBV29-1 and TRBJ1-1, with D possibly TRBD1 on 5 matching bases. Germline lookup yields CDR1 SQVTM and CDR2 ANQGSEA. Trimming shortened V by 4 bases and J by 1 base, and 10 bases separated the two germline ends. This CDR3 has 13 residues. As DNA, the CDR3 is TGCAGCGTTGCAGGGCCCGGGAACACTGAAGCTTTCTTT. Amino acids: CSVAGPGNTEAFF.

In this sample, this clone turned up a few times. This sequence joins TRBV4-2 and TRBJ2-7; the D gene is possibly TRBD1 (6 bases). Germline V gene data show CDR1 as LGHNA and CDR2 as YNFKEQ. The CDR3 consists of 15 residues. V gave up 4 bases and J gave up 0 bases, with 13 bases separating them. In nucleotides, the CDR3 is TGTGCCAGCAGCCCGACAGGTGTATCCTCCTACGAGCAGTACTTC. Translation: CASSPTGVSSYEQYF.

In its sample, this clone was seen a few times. The chain combines TRBV28 with TRBJ1-5, with 8 bases identical to TRBD1. V lost 4 bases to trimming and J lost 2 bases; unmatched junction nucleotides: 7. CDR1 and CDR2 from the germline V gene are MDHEN and SYDVKM. CDR3 size: 16 residues. CDR3 coding DNA: TGTGCCAGCAGTTCATGGACAGGGATCGGCAATCAGCCCCAGCATTTT. Its translation is CASSSWTGIGNQPQHF.

The rearrangement links TRBV5-4 to TRBJ1-2; the D is unclear. Per germline, CDR1 SGHNT and CDR2 YYREEE (reference sequence). The germline V and J ends were trimmed by 1 base and 2 bases, with 15 bases remaining between them. The CDR3 extends over 16 amino acids. In nucleotides, the CDR3 is TGTGCCAGCAGCTTGACCCTATCGACGGGAAACTATGGCTACACCTTC. As protein: CASSLTLSTGNYGYTF.

This clone occurred a few times. The chain has TRBV10-3 and TRBJ1-2; perhaps TRBD1 as D (5 bases). This CDR3 comprises 12 residues. Per germline, CDR1 ENHRY and CDR2 SYGVKD. Trimming stripped 7 bases from V and 6 bases from J, with 12 bases between. The CDR3 loop reads CAITYEGHGYTF. The CDR3 bases are TGTGCCATCACCTATGAGGGGCATGGCTACACCTTC.

This chain uses TRBV30 with TRBJ2-1, with 11 bases identical to TRBD2. The V gene's germline CDR1 is GTSNPN and CDR2 SVGIG (reference sequence). The CDR3 runs 18 residues. V trimming: 3 bases; J trimming: 1 base; junction bases outside the gene matches: 11. As DNA, the CDR3 is TGTGCCTGGAGGTCTACCAGGACTAGCGGGTTGTCCTACAATGAGCAGTTCTTC. Translation: CAWRSTRTSGLSYNEQFF.

This clone was counted between two and nine times. Here the CDR3 reads CASKISFANEKLFF. DNA for the CDR3: TGTGCCAGCAAGATCAGCTTTGCTAATGAAAAACTGTTTTTT. V and J are TRBV2 and TRBJ1-4, with no clear D. Germline V gene sequence: CDR1 SNHLY, CDR2 FYNNEI. There are 14 residues in the CDR3. Trimming took 7 bases from V and 3 from J, leaving 12 bases between them.

This clone was detected a few times. J is TRBJ1-2 and V is TRBV5-1, with TRBD1 identical over 7 bases. The CDR3 extends over 13 amino acids. V lost 4 bases and J lost 4; bases outside the gene matches: 4. CDR1 is SGHRS, CDR2 YFSETQ, per germline. CDR3: CASSTGTAYGYTF. The CDR3, as DNA: TGCGCCAGCAGCACCGGGACAGCCTATGGCTACACCTTC.

The chain links TRBV29-1 to TRBJ2-1; D possibly corresponds to TRBD2 (6 bases). V was shortened by 7 bases and J by 10 bases, with 14 bases between the two germline ends. Per the germline V gene, CDR1 is SQVTM and CDR2 is ANQGSEA. The CDR3 extends over 11 amino acids. The CDR3 loop is CSAGEVGEQFF. CDR3 DNA: TGCAGCGCCGGGGAGGTCGGGGAGCAGTTCTTC.

This clone was seen only a few times. The chain joins TRBV4-1 to TRBJ2-7; 11 nucleotides align to TRBD2. After removal of 3 bases from V and 3 bases from J, the junction contained 1 base not matched to a gene. The germline V gene has CDR1 MGHRA and CDR2 YSYEKL. CDR3 size: 14 residues. CDR3 region: CASSHGLAGYEQYF. CDR3 bases: TGCGCCAGCAGCCATGGACTAGCGGGCTACGAGCAGTACTTC.

In nucleotides, the CDR3 is TGTGCCAGCAGTGAATGGGTTGGGGGGAGCTCCTACGAGCAGTACTTC. Encoded protein: CASSEWVGGSSYEQYF. The chain links TRBV25-1 to TRBJ2-7; D may be TRBD2 (6 bases). Germline V gene sequence: CDR1 MGHDK, CDR2 SYGVNS. Deletions cut 1 base from V and 0 bases from J, with 13 bases between. The CDR3 consists of 16 residues.

This clone was detected only a few times. The V and J genes are TRBV10-3 and TRBJ2-3; TRBD1 matches 8 bases. The CDR3 runs 13 residues. CDR1 is ENHRY and CDR2 is SYGVKD in the germline V gene. V lost 6 bases, J lost 5 bases, and 4 bases stayed unmatched. The CDR3 is CAIRPGGQDTQYF. The CDR3 DNA is TGTGCCATCAGACCAGGGGGCCAAGATACGCAGTATTTT.

The rearrangement links TRBV15 to TRBJ1-3; D is possibly TRBD1 (5 bases). The germline CDR1 and CDR2 sequences are LNHNV and YYDKDF (reference sequence). CDR3 length: 15 residues. V was cut by 3 bases and J by 0 bases, with 9 bases left in between. CDR3 nucleotide sequence: TGTGCCACCAGCAGGGGGCCGAGCTCTGGAAACACCATATATTTT. As protein: CATSRGPSSGNTIYF.

This clone was detected only a few times. The chain uses TRBV9 and TRBJ2-5, with unresolved D. CDR1 and CDR2 (germline): SGDLS, YYNGEE. This CDR3 has 11 residues. Trimming removed 4 bases from V and 5 bases from J, with 6 bases in between. This CDR3 is CASSSAETQYF. Written as DNA, the CDR3 is TGTGCCAGCAGCTCAGCGGAGACCCAGTACTTC.